This TCR beta chain was sequenced during a study of CD8+ T cells in alopecia areata. Study details: Tofacitinib lasted 6 to 18 months, then 6 months off drug.

A note on this clone: Its antigen is currently unknown.

The germline gives CDR1 MNHNY, CDR2 SVGAGI (reference sequence). The germline V and J ends were trimmed by 9 bases and 3 bases, with 11 bases remaining between them. The CDR3 loop spans 12 amino acids. Overall study findings and caveats: Elevated clonality characterized lesional scalp relative to normal scalp, particularly in alopecia totalis/universalis.

From alopecia areata patients, lesional scalp punch biopsies and peripheral blood were collected. RNA was isolated and reverse transcribed to cDNA, the sequencing template. Sequencing was performed with immunoSEQ multiplex PCR; in TCRdb, only in-frame clones are kept and a portion is missing. Among 200,000 to 250,000 clones, roughly 57% were seen once, and the ten largest hold less than 0.6%. This material consisted of CD4+ T cells sorted from blood, taken at week 0. The gene calls are TRBV6-6 and TRBJ1-1; D is ambiguous. This TCR derives from a human donor with alopecia areata. The CDR3 loop reads CASQKIDTEAFF. CDR3 nucleotides: TGTGCCAGTCAGAAGATCGACACTGAAGCTTTCTTT.